The 3 T cell receptor beta chains in this list originate from one sample, sequenced in a study of blood T cell repertoires in COVID-19. Produced via immunoSEQ multiplex PCR; TCRdb's table is partial and in-frame only. Among about 220,000 clones listed, around 86% were seen once. Sequencing was carried out using peripheral blood. The source of these receptors is a human donor in a cohort sampled during active COVID-19.

This rearrangement joins TRBV24-1 to TRBJ2-7; D is perhaps TRBD2 (5 bases). V was pared by 5 bases and J by 2 bases, with 9 bases between. The CDR3 is 13 residues long. Germline CDR1 is KGHDR and CDR2 is SFDVKD. The CDR3 loop reads CATSGGYTYEQYF. Written as DNA, the CDR3 is TGTGCCACCAGTGGCGGGTATACCTACGAGCAGTACTTC.

The rearrangement links TRBV6-4 to TRBJ2-7, with a weak D call TRBD1 (5 bases). CDR1 and CDR2 (germline): MRHNA, SNTAGT. The CDR3 is 13 amino acids. V was shortened by 6 bases and J by 1 base, with 10 bases between the two germline ends. CDR3 sequence reads: CASRETDSYEQYF. DNA of the CDR3: TGTGCCAGCAGAGAGACAGATTCCTACGAGCAGTACTTC.

The chain uses TRBV3-1 (or the pseudogene TRBV3-2) and TRBJ2-1; the match to TRBD2 covers 9 bases. The germline CDR1 and CDR2 sequences are LGHDT and YNNKEL (reference sequence). J gave up 8 bases and V 5 bases, and 10 bases lay outside the gene matches. The CDR3 contains 15 residues. The CDR3 DNA follows: TGTGCCAGCAGCACCCTAGCGGGGAGAGGGGATGAGCAGTTCTTC. This gives the protein CASSTLAGRGDEQFF.